This note documents a single TCR beta chain sequence. The antigen is not known. The repertoire was sequenced with immunoSEQ multiplex PCR; TCRdb's copy has only in-frame clones and lacks some. This table holds 1.6 million or so clones, roughly 98.5% found once. The entry originates in a study of shared clonotypes between healthy human individuals. Trimming took 7 bases from V and 2 from J, leaving 15 bases between them. Germline-derived CDR1 and CDR2 are ENHRY and SYGVKD. This CDR3 region has 14 residues. Study outcomes and limitations: Naive subsets typically showed greater estimated richness than memory subsets.

The chain recombines TRBV10-3 with TRBJ2-7; D might be TRBD1 (6 bases). The sequence was collected from a man between 25 and 39 years old in good health. Sequenced material: naive CD4+ T cells sorted from blood. Indicated subset: CD45RA+ positively selected. The CDR3 sequence is CAINPTGTTYEQYF. The CDR3 DNA is TGTGCCATCAATCCGACAGGCACGACCTACGAGCAGTACTTC.